This entry describes one T cell receptor (beta chain). Original processing notes: Reference gene primer amplification in the assay estimated nucleated cell counts. Using immunoSEQ multiplex PCR, the repertoire was profiled, and TCRdb retains in-frame clones only, with some absent. V and J calls and clone size come straight from that table; D and trimming were deduced from the DNA. This table holds approximately 200,000 clones, about 91% found once. The source of the sample is a study of blood T cell repertoires in COVID-19. At the level of the study: Both acute and convalescent COVID-19 samples were obtained from the United States, Italy and Spain. The cDNA or gDNA used as material had been derived from T cells, B-cell-depleted T cells, or PBMCs.

This CDR3 comprises 13 residues. V shed 3 bases and J shed 9 bases, with 11 bases lying between them. Germline V lookup: CDR1 KGHDR, CDR2 SFDVKD. This TCR was sampled from a woman in her twenties or thirties with acute or convalescent COVID-19. The sample taken for sequencing was peripheral blood. This chain uses TRBV24-1 with TRBJ1-5, with D perhaps TRBD1 (5 bases). The CDR3 nucleotides are TGTGCCACCAGTGATGGAAGGGGATGGCCCCAGCATTTT. It yields the protein CATSDGRGWPQHF.